The rows below give T cell receptor beta chains drawn from one sample of a study of blood T cell repertoires in COVID-19. Measured with immunoSEQ multiplex PCR; TCRdb has only the in-frame clones, and not every one. The sample holds roughly 200,000 clones; about 76% are singletons and the top ten take around 5.9%. The sample taken for sequencing was peripheral blood. These receptors were taken from a woman between 40 and 55 years old with COVID-19, enrolled during active disease. CDR3s include the opening cysteine and the closing phenylalanine or tryptophan.

v_call cdr3_aa
TRBV4-1 CASSIFSNQPQHF
TRBV29-1 CSVDRGGGYTEAFF
TRBV7-6 CASSQTGTGDSPLHF
TRBV5-6 CASTTDLQETQYF
TRBV6-2/TRBV6-3 CASSRRVVTFF
TRBV19 CASRGQGIYEQYF
TRBV29-1 CSVEVYTQYF
TRBV18 CASSPRENTEAFF
TRBV18 CASSPRLAGSTYNEQFF
TRBV14 CASSTYRTSRWNEQYF
TRBV27 CASSLSRGRETQYF
TRBV30 CAWSLGQGWEKLFF
TRBV11-2 CASSPQADQPQHF
TRBV27 CASSLASMTYNEQFF
TRBV11-3 CASSSGGSKNEQFF
TRBV29-1 CSVANFNYGYTF
TRBV10-2 CASSESRFEAFF
TRBV2 CASSLASSYNEQFF
TRBV5-5 CASSLEGFGQLNTGELFF
TRBV19 CASSKEVSTDTQYF
TRBV30 CAWTGPNSGNTIYF
TRBV2 CASSRTGSVNYGYTF
TRBV18 CASSPRGYEQYF
TRBV19 CASMGRLGYTF
TRBV6-5 CASSYGRREGYTF
TRBV7-2 CASSSHRVGVSNQPQHF
TRBV15 CATSSKSFVPYNEQFF
TRBV5-1 CASSFSQGETQYF
TRBV18 CASSGLGAANSPLHF
TRBV30 CAWRSGGGAEKLFF